Listed below are T cell receptor beta chains from one sample, sequenced in a study of T cells in localized non-small cell lung cancer. TCRdb's table, derived via immunoSEQ multiplex PCR, lists solely in-frame clones and lacks some. The sample records tens of thousands of clones, roughly 89% being singletons. The source material was peripheral blood, sampled before any cancer treatment. The receptors stem from a woman aged 40-69 years with stage I lung adenocarcinoma. Each CDR3 is given with its conserved first and last residue. The order of the fields is clone size, J gene, CDR3 length, V gene, D gene, CDR3 protein, CDR3 DNA. D genes are given only for firm matches. Only some rows state a clone size, as once, few, many or a class for expanded clones.

size: once
J: TRBJ1-4
length: 15
V: TRBV14
D: .
CDR3: CASSSPGARTEKLFF
DNA: TGTGCCAGCAGCTCCCCCGGGGCAAGGACTGAAAAACTGTTTTTT

size: few
J: TRBJ1-5
length: 13
V: TRBV30
D: .
CDR3: CAWSLQGNQPQHF
DNA: TGTGCCTGGAGTTTACAGGGCAATCAGCCCCAGCATTTT

size: .
J: TRBJ2-2
length: 18
V: TRBV4-3
D: TRBD1
CDR3: CASSHEVGQGGKTGELFF
DNA: TGCGCCAGCAGCCATGAGGTTGGACAGGGGGGTAAAACCGGGGAGCTGTTTTTT

size: .
J: TRBJ2-3
length: 18
V: TRBV2
D: .
CDR3: CASSLSGVLYLDTDTQYF
DNA: TGTGCCAGCAGTTTGTCAGGGGTCTTATACTTAGACACAGATACGCAGTATTTT

size: .
J: TRBJ1-1
length: 13
V: TRBV5-5
D: TRBD1
CDR3: CASSGGQGSEAFF
DNA: TGTGCCAGCAGCGGGGGACAGGGGAGTGAAGCTTTCTTT

size: .
J: TRBJ1-1
length: 12
V: TRBV4-1
D: .
CDR3: CASSQPYTEAFF
DNA: TGCGCCAGCAGCCAACCTTACACTGAAGCTTTCTTT

size: .
J: TRBJ2-1
length: 17
V: TRBV7-9
D: .
CDR3: CASSLVGTGAGYNEQFF
DNA: TGTGCCAGCAGCTTAGTGGGGACGGGCGCGGGGTACAATGAGCAGTTCTTC

size: .
J: TRBJ1-3
length: 15
V: TRBV30
D: .
CDR3: CAWSVHGQGRNTIYF
DNA: TGTGCCTGGAGTGTACACGGGCAGGGGAGAAACACCATATATTTT

size: .
J: TRBJ2-7
length: 15
V: TRBV4-2
D: TRBD2
CDR3: CASSPDLAGGIEQYF
DNA: TGTGCCAGCAGCCCTGACCTAGCGGGGGGTATCGAGCAGTACTTC

size: .
J: TRBJ2-3
length: 15
V: TRBV10-3
D: .
CDR3: CAISDDRWGADTQYF
DNA: TGTGCCATCAGTGATGATAGGTGGGGGGCGGATACGCAGTATTTT

size: once
J: TRBJ2-3
length: 18
V: TRBV7-9
D: TRBD1
CDR3: CASSHQTPGQGITDTQYF
DNA: TGTGCCAGCAGCCACCAGACCCCGGGACAGGGAATAACAGATACGCAGTATTTT

size: .
J: TRBJ1-2
length: 13
V: TRBV7-9
D: .
CDR3: CASSPTLFGGYTF
DNA: TGTGCCAGCAGCCCTACTCTTTTCGGAGGCTACACCTTC

size: once
J: TRBJ2-3
length: 16
V: TRBV29-1
D: .
CDR3: CSVEFEGTRSTDTQYF
DNA: TGCAGCGTTGAATTTGAGGGGACACGAAGCACAGATACGCAGTATTTT